This T cell receptor beta chain was identified in a study of blood T cell repertoires in COVID-19. V was cut by 2 bases and J by 7 bases, with 8 bases left in between. This CDR3 contains 12 residues. CDR1 MNHEY and CDR2 SVGEGT come from the germline V gene. Only in-frame clones appear in the TCRdb table, and some are missing; sequencing was by immunoSEQ multiplex PCR. Of about 170,000 clones listed, about nine tenths were seen once; the top ten hold over 9.5%. The sequence came from a woman aged 60-70 years with COVID-19, enrolled during active disease. The rearrangement uses TRBV6-2 or TRBV6-3 and TRBJ2-5; the D is unclear. Input material: peripheral blood. Here the CDR3 DNA reads TGTGCCAGCAGTTACGCGGAGCTGACCCAGTACTTC. Translation: CASSYAELTQYF.